What follows are 16 T cell receptor beta chains derived from one specimen sequenced in a study of Ad26.COV2.S vaccination and SARS-CoV-2 variants. Using immunoSEQ multiplex PCR, the repertoire was profiled, and TCRdb retains in-frame clones only, with some absent. The sample consists of approximately 340,000 clones, under 95% of them appearing once. The sequencing used peripheral blood, collected after recovery from COVID-19. The receptors shown here come from a human donor who had recovered from COVID-19.

The chain employs TRBV4-1 and TRBJ1-2; TRBD1 aligns across 7 bases. CDR1 and CDR2 (germline): MGHRA, YSYEKL. The CDR3 extends over 16 amino acids. The V segment lost 1 base and the J segment 0 bases; nucleotides outside the gene matches: 5. The CDR3 DNA reads as TGCGCCAGCAGCCAAGTGAGGGGGCAAACTAACTATGGCTACACCTTC. This encodes CASSQVRGQTNYGYTF.

The chain uses TRBV5-1 and TRBJ2-1; maybe TRBD2 (5 bases). This CDR3 spans 15 amino acids. V was clipped by 2 bases and J by 2 bases, with 11 bases between them. Germline values: CDR1 SGHRS, CDR2 YFSETQ. CDR3 loop: CASSFRGRAYNEQFF. CDR3 nucleotide sequence: TGCGCCAGCAGCTTCCGGGGTAGGGCCTACAATGAGCAGTTCTTC.

The rearrangement joins TRBV5-1 to TRBJ2-2; D is possibly TRBD2 (6 bases). Germline-derived CDR1 and CDR2 are SGHRS and YFSETQ. The CDR3 has 15 amino acids. The ends were cut back, 1 base at V and 4 bases at J, with 11 bases in the middle. CDR3 sequence reads: CASSLTSRPTGELFF. The CDR3 nucleotides read TGCGCCAGCAGCTTGACTAGCCGACCCACCGGGGAGCTGTTTTTT.

The J gene is TRBJ1-2, the V gene TRBV20-1, with 9 nucleotides matching TRBD1. This CDR3 is 15 amino acids long. V lost 3 bases and J lost 5; bases outside the gene matches: 10. Germline CDR1 DFQATT, CDR2 SNEGSKA (reference sequence). CDR3 in DNA: TGCAGTGCTAGTTTTGGGACAGGGAGGTATTATGGCTACACCTTC. Residues: CSASFGTGRYYGYTF.

The rearrangement links TRBV10-3 to TRBJ1-1; D remains unclear. The V and J ends lost 2 bases and 1 base respectively, with 8 bases between them. CDR3 size: 14 residues. Germline loops: CDR1 ENHRY, CDR2 SYGVKD. CDR3: CAISEVSSNTEAFF. The DNA for the CDR3 is TGTGCCATCAGTGAGGTATCATCGAACACTGAAGCTTTCTTT.

The chain couples TRBV5-6 to TRBJ2-1; 8 bases are a match to TRBD1. With V trimmed by 4 bases and J by 4 bases, 4 bases remained unmatched. Looked up from germline, CDR1 is SGHDT and CDR2 is YYEEEE. CDR3 length: 14 amino acids. The CDR3 DNA sequence: TGTGCCAGCAGCGCGGGACAGGCGTACAATGAGCAGTTCTTC. This encodes CASSAGQAYNEQFF. The entire variable domain, with the rest obtained from reference TRBV5-6 and TRBJ2-1, is as follows: DAGVTQSPTHLIKTRGQQVTLRCSPKSGHDTVSWYQQALGQGPQFIFQYYEEEERQRGNFPDRFSGHQFPNYSSELNVNALLLGDSALYLCASSAGQAYNEQFFGPGTRLTVL.

Here the CDR3 DNA reads TGTGCCAGCAGTCTCCGGACAGGGGACTACGAGCAGTACTTC. This translates into CASSLRTGDYEQYF. This chain links TRBV2 with TRBJ2-7, with TRBD1 matching 9 bases. V was pared by 5 bases and J by 3 bases, with 5 bases of the junction left unmatched. Germline-derived CDR1 and CDR2 are SNHLY and FYNNEI. This CDR3 is built from 14 residues.

This chain uses TRBV24-1 with TRBJ2-3; 9 positions match TRBD2. Germline lookup yields CDR1 KGHDR and CDR2 SFDVKD. With 4 bases clipped from V and 4 bases from J, the junction kept 11 bases outside the gene matches. The length of the CDR3 is 17 residues. CDR3 DNA: TGTGCCACCAGTGACCGGGGAGCGGGGGGAGGGGCAGATACGCAGTATTTT. Protein sequence: CATSDRGAGGGADTQYF.

The chain employs TRBV14 and TRBJ2-1, with TRBD1 identical over 9 bases. Germline CDR1 reads SGHDN; CDR2 reads FVKESK. The CDR3 loop spans 17 amino acids. V was clipped by 4 bases and J by 5 bases; unmatched bases: 12. CDR3 nucleotide sequence: TGTGCCAGCAGCCGTGAACCCGGGACAGGGTGGAACAATGAGCAGTTCTTC. Protein: CASSREPGTGWNNEQFF.

This sequence joins TRBV28 and TRBJ1-4; D may be TRBD1 (5 bases). With 3 bases removed from V and 8 bases from J, the gap between germline ends came to 10 bases. Per germline, CDR1 MDHEN and CDR2 SYDVKM. The CDR3 extends over 13 amino acids. The CDR3 DNA sequence: TGTGCCAGCAGTTTGTCCGGGGGGGAAAAACTGTTTTTT. Its translation: CASSLSGGEKLFF.

Regarding this clone: The DNA is left out, because the CDR3 cannot be placed on it with certainty; the CDR3 is given as TCRdb lists it. The rearrangement joins TRBV2 to TRBJ1-4; TRBD1, the table's D call, lacks a check against the DNA. Inclusive of both ends, the CDR3 amounts to 14 amino acids. Germline assignment: CDR1 SNHLY and CDR2 FYNNEI. CDR3 sequence reads: CASILDRGNEKLFF.

This chain joins TRBV10-3 and TRBJ1-2; no clear D. The CDR3 extends over 15 amino acids. The germline gives CDR1 ENHRY, CDR2 SYGVKD. The V end was cut by 0 bases, the J end by 2 bases, with 10 bases between. Here the CDR3 reads CAISESSDGNYGYTF. Written as DNA, the CDR3 is TGTGCCATCAGTGAGTCGTCGGACGGGAACTATGGCTACACCTTC.

The rearrangement joins TRBV5-1 to TRBJ1-2, with TRBD1 identical over 9 bases. This CDR3 has 15 amino acids. The germline V gene encodes CDR1 SGHRS and CDR2 YFSETQ. V shed 3 bases and J 2 bases; nucleotides not matched to a gene: 5. The CDR3 coding sequence is TGCGCCAGCAGCTACCGGACAGGGGAAAACTATGGCTACACCTTC. Translated, it gives CASSYRTGENYGYTF.

The gene calls are TRBV9 and TRBJ1-5, with D perhaps TRBD1 (6 bases). Trimming shortened V by 4 bases and J by 1 base, and 12 bases separated the two germline ends. CDR1 is SGDLS, CDR2 YYNGEE, per germline. This CDR3 is 15 amino acids long. The CDR3 reads CASSPQGWSNQPQHF. The CDR3 DNA reads as TGTGCCAGCAGCCCACAGGGATGGAGCAATCAGCCCCAGCATTTT.

This chain links TRBV2 with TRBJ1-2; 7 positions agree with TRBD1. This CDR3 has 14 amino acids. Germline V gene lookup returns CDR1 SNHLY and CDR2 FYNNEI. The V gene end was trimmed by 9 bases and the J gene end by 4 bases; junction bases not matched to a gene: 11. CDR3 nucleotides: TGTGCCAGTCACGATCCACAGGGGCGCTATGGCTACACCTTC. Encoded protein: CASHDPQGRYGYTF.

The genes are TRBV7-9 and TRBJ2-2; D is possibly TRBD1 (6 bases). The CDR3 is 13 amino acids. Germline V gene lookup returns CDR1 SEHNR and CDR2 FQNEAQ (reference sequence). Trimming took 2 bases from V and 14 from J, leaving 15 bases between them. CDR3 amino acids: CASSLRDTESLFF. The CDR3 nucleotides read TGTGCCAGCAGCTTAAGGGACACGGAGTCTCTGTTTTTT.